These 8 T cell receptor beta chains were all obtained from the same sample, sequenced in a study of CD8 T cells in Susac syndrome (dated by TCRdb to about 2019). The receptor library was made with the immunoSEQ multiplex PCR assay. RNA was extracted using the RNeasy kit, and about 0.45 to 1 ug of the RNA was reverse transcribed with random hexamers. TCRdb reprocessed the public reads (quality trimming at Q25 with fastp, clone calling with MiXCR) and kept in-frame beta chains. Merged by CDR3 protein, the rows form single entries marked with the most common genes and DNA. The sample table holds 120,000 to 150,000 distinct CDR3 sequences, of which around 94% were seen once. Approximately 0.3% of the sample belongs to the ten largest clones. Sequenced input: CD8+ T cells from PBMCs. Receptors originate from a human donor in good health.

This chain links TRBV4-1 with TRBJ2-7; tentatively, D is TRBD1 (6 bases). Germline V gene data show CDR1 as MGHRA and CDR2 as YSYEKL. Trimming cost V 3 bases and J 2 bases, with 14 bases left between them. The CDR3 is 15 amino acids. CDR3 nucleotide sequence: TGCGCCAGCAGCCAGTACCGGGACACAACCTACGAGCAGTACTTC. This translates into CASSQYRDTTYEQYF.

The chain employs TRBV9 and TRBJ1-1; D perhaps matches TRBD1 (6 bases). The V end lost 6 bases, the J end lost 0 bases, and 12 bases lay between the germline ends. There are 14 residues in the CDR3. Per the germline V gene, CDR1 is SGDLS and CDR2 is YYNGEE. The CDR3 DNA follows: TGTGCCAGCACCGAGACAGGTATGAACACTGAAGCTTTCTTT. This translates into CASTETGMNTEAFF.

The CDR3 is CSAMGQVSSYEQYF. CDR3 coding DNA: TGCAGCGCCATGGGACAGGTGAGCTCCTACGAGCAGTACTTC. This chain links TRBV29-1 with TRBJ2-7; the match to TRBD1 covers 8 bases. The V gene end was trimmed by 7 bases and the J gene end by 0 bases; junction bases not matched to a gene: 8. The germline CDR1 and CDR2 sequences are SQVTM and ANQGSEA. The CDR3 totals 14 residues.

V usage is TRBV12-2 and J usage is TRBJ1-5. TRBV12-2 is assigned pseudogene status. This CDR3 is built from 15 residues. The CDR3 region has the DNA TGTGCAAGTCGCTTAGGGAAATATAGCAATCAGCCCCAGCATTTT. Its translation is CASRLGKYSNQPQHF.

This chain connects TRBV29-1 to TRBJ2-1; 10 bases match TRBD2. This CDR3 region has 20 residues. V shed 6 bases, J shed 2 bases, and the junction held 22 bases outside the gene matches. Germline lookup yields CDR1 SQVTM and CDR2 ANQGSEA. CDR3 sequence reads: CSVAPRDPLAGVVTYNEQFF. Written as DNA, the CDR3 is TGCAGCGTAGCGCCCCGGGACCCTCTAGCGGGAGTCGTGACCTACAATGAGCAGTTCTTC.

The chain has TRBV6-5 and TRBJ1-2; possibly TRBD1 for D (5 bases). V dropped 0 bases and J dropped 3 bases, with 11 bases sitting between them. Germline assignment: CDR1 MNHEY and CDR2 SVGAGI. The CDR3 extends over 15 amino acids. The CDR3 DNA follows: TGTGCCAGCAGTTACTCGTTGGGGGTGGACTATGGCTACACCTTC. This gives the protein CASSYSLGVDYGYTF.

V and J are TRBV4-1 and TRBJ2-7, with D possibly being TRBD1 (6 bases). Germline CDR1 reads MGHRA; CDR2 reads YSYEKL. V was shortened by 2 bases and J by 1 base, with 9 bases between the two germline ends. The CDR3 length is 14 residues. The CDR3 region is CASSQRDTSYEQYF. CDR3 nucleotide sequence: TGCGCCAGCAGCCAACGGGACACTTCCTACGAGCAGTACTTC.

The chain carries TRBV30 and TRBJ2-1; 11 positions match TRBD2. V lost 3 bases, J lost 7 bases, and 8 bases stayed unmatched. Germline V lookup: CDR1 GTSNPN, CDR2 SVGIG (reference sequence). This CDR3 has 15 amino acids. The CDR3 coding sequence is TGTGCCTGGAGCCAACTAGCGGGAGTGTATAATGAGCAGTTCTTC. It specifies CAWSQLAGVYNEQFF.